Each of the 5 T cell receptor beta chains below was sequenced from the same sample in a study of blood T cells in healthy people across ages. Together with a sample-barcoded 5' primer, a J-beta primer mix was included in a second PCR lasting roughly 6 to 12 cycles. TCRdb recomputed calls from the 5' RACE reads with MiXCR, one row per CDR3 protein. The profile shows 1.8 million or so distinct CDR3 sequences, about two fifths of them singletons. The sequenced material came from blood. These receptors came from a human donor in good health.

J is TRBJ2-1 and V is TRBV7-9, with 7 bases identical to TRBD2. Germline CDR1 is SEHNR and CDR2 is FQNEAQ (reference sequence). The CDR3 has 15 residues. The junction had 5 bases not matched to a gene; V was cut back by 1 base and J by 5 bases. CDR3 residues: CASSLVQRGDNEQFF. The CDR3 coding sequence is TGTGCCAGCAGCTTAGTTCAGCGGGGAGACAATGAGCAGTTCTTC.

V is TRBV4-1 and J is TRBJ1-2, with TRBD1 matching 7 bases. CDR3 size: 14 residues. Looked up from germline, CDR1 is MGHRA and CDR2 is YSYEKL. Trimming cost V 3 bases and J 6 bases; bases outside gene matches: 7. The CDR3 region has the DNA TGCGCCAGCAGCCACCAGACAGGGTCGGATGGCTACACCTTC. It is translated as CASSHQTGSDGYTF.

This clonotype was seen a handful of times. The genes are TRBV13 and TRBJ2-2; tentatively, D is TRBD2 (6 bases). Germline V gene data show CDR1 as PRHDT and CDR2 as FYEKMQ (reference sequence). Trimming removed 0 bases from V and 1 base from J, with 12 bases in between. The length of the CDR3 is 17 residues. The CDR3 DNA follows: TGTGCCAGCAGCTTAGGAATATGGCGGGAGAACACCGGGGAGCTGTTTTTT. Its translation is CASSLGIWRENTGELFF.

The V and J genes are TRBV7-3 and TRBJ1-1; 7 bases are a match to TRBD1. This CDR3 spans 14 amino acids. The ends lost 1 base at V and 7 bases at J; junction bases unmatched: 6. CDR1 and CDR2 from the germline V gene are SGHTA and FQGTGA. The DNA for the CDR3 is TGTGCCAGCAGCTTAAGAGGGGGACAGCTTGAAGCTTTCTTT. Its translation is CASSLRGGQLEAFF.

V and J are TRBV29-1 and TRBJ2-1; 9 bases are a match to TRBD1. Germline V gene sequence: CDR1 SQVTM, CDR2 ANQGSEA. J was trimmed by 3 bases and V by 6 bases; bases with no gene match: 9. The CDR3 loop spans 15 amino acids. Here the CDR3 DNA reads TGCAGCGTGCTACAGGGGGCTCGGAACTACAATGAGCAGTTCTTC. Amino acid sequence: CSVLQGARNYNEQFF.